This TCR beta chain came from a study of T cells after yellow fever vaccination. About the research overall: SMART-Seq v4 Ultra Low Input served to prepare low-cell-number fractions. General study points: Contaminating bulk clonotypes could be abundant in FACS-sorted repertoires. Although the secondary response was weaker, it peaked faster, at day 5 versus 15.

Generation of TCR cDNA used 5'RACE template switching (which added a universal primer site and UMIs). MiXCR, applied by TCRdb to the 5' RACE reads, yields one record per CDR3 protein. This repertoire shows under 400,000 distinct CDR3 sequences, around 12% found once; its top ten account for 3.2%. On this clonotype: Its antigen is unidentified.

The sequence derives from a man between 18 and 35 years old who received the YFV17D yellow fever vaccine. Sequencing used CD4+ T cells sorted from PBMCs, obtained 15 days after the yellow fever booster vaccination.

The CDR3 protein is CASSYDSEAFF. The CDR3, as DNA: TGTGCCAGCAGTTATGACAGTGAAGCTTTCTTT. The V call is TRBV7-9, the J call TRBJ1-1; tentative D call: TRBD1 (5 bases). Trimming pared 6 bases from V and 7 bases from J, leaving 9 bases between. The CDR3 contains 11 residues. Germline-derived CDR1 and CDR2 are SEHNR and FQNEAQ (reference sequence).